Below, one T cell receptor beta chain is given with its context. Its target is not known. The data were produced by immunoSEQ multiplex PCR, yet TCRdb's version contains in-frame clones alone and is incomplete. The data show 110,000 to 150,000 clones, with around nine tenths seen just once and around 3% held by the top ten. Unmatched junction bases numbered 7, after V lost 6 bases and J lost 3 bases. This CDR3 has 13 residues. From germline, CDR1 is GTSNPN and CDR2 SVGIG (reference sequence). This entry is derived from a study of T cell responses to AZD1222 COVID-19 vaccine. Study results and caveats: Nearly half of spike-specific TCRs reportedly go after variant regions that carry no mutations.

This chain connects TRBV30 to TRBJ2-7; 8 nucleotides match TRBD1. The specimen comprised peripheral blood, sampled on day 0 of AZD1222 vaccination. The clonotype originates from an adult in good health. In nucleotides, the CDR3 is TGTGCCTGCAACGGACAGGGATTCTACGAGCAGTACTTC. This sequence encodes CACNGQGFYEQYF.